The rows below give T cell receptor beta chains drawn from one sample of a study of blood T cell repertoires in COVID-19. Profiled with immunoSEQ multiplex PCR; TCRdb holds only in-frame clones, not every one. Seen here are about 42,000 clones, approximately 85% observed once, and the top ten hold 9% to 15%. The sequencing input was peripheral blood. These TCRs come from a human donor in a cohort sampled during active COVID-19. CDR3s include the opening cysteine and the closing phenylalanine or tryptophan. D genes are given only for firm matches. Not every row has a clone size; where given, it reads once, few, many or a size class.

j_call v_call clone_size d_call cdr3_aa cdr3_nt
TRBJ2-1 TRBV6-1 . TRBD2 CASSEGSSGSSYNEQFF TGTGCCAGCAGTGAGGGGTCTAGCGGCTCATCCTACAATGAGCAGTTCTTC
TRBJ2-7 TRBV20-1 . . CSARAGWEQYF TGCAGTGCTAGGGCGGGGTGGGAGCAGTACTTC
TRBJ2-2 TRBV5-1 . . CASSFGTTNTGELFF TGCGCCAGCAGCTTCGGCACTACGAACACCGGGGAGCTGTTTTTT
TRBJ2-2 TRBV5-6 once TRBD2 CASSTRGGTGELFF TGTGCCAGCAGCACCCGCGGGGGCACCGGGGAGCTGTTTTTT
TRBJ1-5 TRBV6-2/TRBV6-3 . . CASSLRGRSVNSNQPQHF TGTGCCAGCAGTTTGCGGGGTCGTTCAGTCAATAGCAATCAGCCCCAGCATTTT
TRBJ2-5 TRBV5-1 . TRBD2 CASRGSSRGGFQETQYF TGCGCCAGCAGGGGGTCCTCGCGCGGGGGTTTTCAAGAGACCCAGTACTTC
TRBJ2-7 TRBV4-1 once TRBD1 CASSQGTGRSSYEQYF TGCGCCAGCAGCCAAGGGACAGGCAGGTCCTCCTACGAGCAGTACTTC
TRBJ1-4 TRBV30 once . CAWSKKDIWEKLFF TGTGCCTGGAGCAAAAAGGACATATGGGAAAAACTGTTTTTT
TRBJ2-7 TRBV5-1 . . CASSLATGSYEQYF TGCGCCAGCAGCTTGGCCACAGGGTCCTACGAGCAGTACTTC
TRBJ2-2 TRBV5-1 . TRBD1 CASSLAGQGNTGELFF TGCGCCAGCAGCTTGGCGGGACAGGGGAATACCGGGGAGCTGTTTTTT
TRBJ2-5 TRBV7-2 few TRBD1 CASSLGQGWETQYF TGTGCCAGCAGCTTAGGACAGGGCTGGGAGACCCAGTACTTC
TRBJ2-5 TRBV5-4 . TRBD2 CASSLVSGRETQYF TGTGCCAGCAGCTTGGTTAGCGGGCGAGAGACCCAGTACTTC
TRBJ1-4 TRBV5-6 once TRBD1 CASRRTGATNEKLFF TGTGCCAGCAGGCGTACAGGGGCAACTAATGAAAAACTGTTTTTT
TRBJ2-6 TRBV2 . . CASASSGANVLTF TGTGCCAGCGCTAGCTCTGGGGCCAACGTCCTGACTTTC
TRBJ2-6 TRBV6-6 once . CASSTGRSGANVLTF TGTGCCAGCAGTACAGGGCGCTCTGGGGCCAACGTCCTGACTTTC
TRBJ2-1 TRBV24-1 . TRBD2 CATRSSGGGNEQFF TGTGCCACCAGGTCTAGCGGGGGGGGGAATGAGCAGTTCTTC
TRBJ2-5 TRBV5-1 . TRBD2 CASSLGGGGRLETQYF TGCGCCAGCAGCTTGGGCGGCGGGGGGAGGTTAGAGACCCAGTACTTC
TRBJ2-4 TRBV18 . TRBD1 CASSPPGRGLTKNIQYF TGTGCCAGCTCACCACCGGGCAGGGGGCTCACCAAAAACATTCAGTACTTC
TRBJ1-5 TRBV28 . TRBD1 CASSPGGEWRNQPQHF TGTGCCAGCAGTCCAGGGGGCGAGTGGCGCAATCAGCCCCAGCATTTT
TRBJ1-1 TRBV4-3 . TRBD1 CASSQDSGGFTEAFF TGCGCCAGCAGCCAAGATTCAGGGGGCTTCACTGAAGCTTTCTTT
TRBJ2-2 TRBV7-2 . . CASSFQTGELFF TGTGCCAGCAGCTTCCAGACCGGGGAGCTGTTTTTT
TRBJ1-5 TRBV6-5 . TRBD1 CASSLGQGNVQPQHF TGTGCCAGCAGTTTGGGACAGGGGAACGTGCAGCCCCAGCATTTT
TRBJ2-7 TRBV20-1 . . CSASPSEGTITYEQYF TGCAGTGCTAGTCCTAGCGAAGGAACCATCACCTACGAGCAGTACTTC
TRBJ2-4 TRBV30 . . CAWSVPRAGVAKNIQYF TGTGCCTGGAGTGTACCCAGGGCAGGGGTTGCCAAAAACATTCAGTACTTC
TRBJ1-5 TRBV5-6 . TRBD1 CASSRGQASGQPQHF TGTGCCAGCAGCCGGGGACAGGCAAGTGGGCAGCCCCAGCATTTT
TRBJ2-7 TRBV7-9 . TRBD2 CASRPGLAVYEQYF TGTGCCAGCCGCCCGGGACTAGCGGTCTACGAGCAGTACTTC
TRBJ1-6 TRBV2 . . CASSEWDKGSYNSPLHF TGTGCCAGCAGTGAGTGGGACAAGGGCTCCTATAATTCACCCCTCCACTTT
TRBJ1-6 TRBV11-2 . . CASSLREGGNSPLHF TGTGCCAGCAGCTTAAGGGAGGGGGGGAATTCACCCCTCCACTTT
TRBJ1-1 TRBV5-5 . . CASSFKVARTTANTEAFF TGTGCCAGCAGCTTTAAAGTGGCGAGGACAACCGCGAACACTGAAGCTTTCTTT
TRBJ1-4 TRBV19 . . CASSPRSNEKLFF TGTGCCAGTAGTCCACGGAGCAATGAAAAACTGTTTTTT
TRBJ2-2 TRBV5-1 . . CASSLRGEPRYTGELFF TGCGCCAGCAGCTTGAGGGGTGAGCCTAGGTACACCGGGGAGCTGTTTTTT
TRBJ2-2 TRBV27 . . CASSWGGLSTGELFF TGTGCCAGCAGCTGGGGGGGCCTGAGCACCGGGGAGCTGTTTTTT
TRBJ2-7 TRBV10-3 . TRBD2 CAISEYSGGAYEQYF TGTGCCATCAGTGAGTACAGCGGGGGGGCCTACGAGCAGTACTTC
TRBJ2-1 TRBV24-1 . . CATSDPASDNEQFF TGTGCCACCAGTGACCCCGCTAGCGACAATGAGCAGTTCTTC
TRBJ2-1 TRBV14 once TRBD1 CASSWTGGSGQFF TGTGCCAGCAGCTGGACAGGGGGCTCGGGGCAGTTCTTC